This T cell receptor (beta chain) derives from a study of technical replicates of blood from a handful of donors. Clones were read by immunoSEQ multiplex PCR, and TCRdb kept only the in-frame ones, dropping some. The data show about 73,000 clones, roughly 90% seen once. V was pared by 0 bases and J by 5 bases, with 17 bases between. The CDR3 runs to 17 residues. CDR1 and CDR2 (germline): SGHNT, YENEEA. This sequence originates from a human donor in good health. Some clones in this sample may be carry-over from other donors' samples. This chain joins TRBV11-3 and TRBJ2-1; TRBD2 is a possible D gene (7 bases). Material for sequencing was PBMCs. The CDR3 sequence: CASSLEFGLGGDNEQFF. In DNA form, the CDR3 reads TGTGCCAGCAGCTTAGAGTTTGGACTAGGGGGTGACAATGAGCAGTTCTTC.